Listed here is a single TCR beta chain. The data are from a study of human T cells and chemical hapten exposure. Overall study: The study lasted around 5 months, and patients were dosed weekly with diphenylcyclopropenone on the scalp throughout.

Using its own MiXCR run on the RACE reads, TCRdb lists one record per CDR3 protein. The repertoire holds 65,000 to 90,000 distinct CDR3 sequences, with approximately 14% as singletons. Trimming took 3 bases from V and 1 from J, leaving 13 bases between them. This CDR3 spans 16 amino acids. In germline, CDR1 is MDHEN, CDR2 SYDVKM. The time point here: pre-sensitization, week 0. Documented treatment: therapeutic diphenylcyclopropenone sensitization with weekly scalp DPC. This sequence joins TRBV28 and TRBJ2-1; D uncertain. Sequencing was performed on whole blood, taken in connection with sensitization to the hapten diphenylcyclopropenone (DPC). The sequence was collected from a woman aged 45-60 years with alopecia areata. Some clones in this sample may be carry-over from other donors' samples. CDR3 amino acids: CASSFVGYQSYNEQFF. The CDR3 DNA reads TGTGCCAGCAGTTTCGTGGGTTACCAGTCCTACAATGAGCAGTTCTTC. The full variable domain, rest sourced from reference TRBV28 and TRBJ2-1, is DVKVTQSSRYLVKRTGEKVFLECVQDMDHENMFWYRQDPGLGLRLIYFSYDVKMKEKGDIPEGYSVSREKKERFSLILESASTNQTSMYLCASSFVGYQSYNEQFFGPGTRLTVL.